The T cell receptor (beta chain) under discussion was sequenced for a study of blood T cell repertoires in COVID-19. The V end lost 6 bases, the J end lost 5 bases, and 16 bases lay between the germline ends. Germline V gene lookup returns CDR1 GTSNPN and CDR2 SVGIG (reference sequence). The CDR3 spans 13 residues. Measured with immunoSEQ multiplex PCR; TCRdb has only the in-frame clones, and not every one. The sample includes around 310,000 clones, 88% seen only once; the top ten take about 5%. The specimen sequenced was PBMCs or T cells enriched from blood (not recorded which). This clonotype was obtained from a man aged 25 to 40 who had recovered from COVID-19. The gene calls are TRBV30 and TRBJ1-1; weak D call: TRBD1 (5 bases). For the CDR3, the DNA is TGTGCCTGTTCCCGGACGAAGGGGACTGAAGCTTTCTTT. It encodes CACSRTKGTEAFF. The variable domain in full, with the rest retrieved from reference TRBV30 and TRBJ1-1, is SQTIHQWPATLVQPVGSPLSLECTVEGTSNPNLYWYRQAAGRGLQLLFYSVGIGQISSEVPQNLSASRPQDRQFILSSKKLLLSDSGFYLCACSRTKGTEAFFGQGTRLTVV.